This TCR beta chain was captured in a study of T cells after yellow fever vaccination. Germline V gives CDR1 LGHDT, CDR2 YNNKEL (reference sequence). Trimming cost V 3 bases and J 2 bases, with 5 bases left between them. CDR3 length equals 12 residues. The sample holds many counts of this clonotype. MiXCR, applied by TCRdb to the 5' RACE reads, yields one record per CDR3 protein. The repertoire holds 230,000 or so distinct CDR3 sequences, with less than 7.5% as singletons. This TCR came from a man aged 30 to 45 who received the YFV17D yellow fever vaccine. The sample consisted of CD4+ T cells sorted from PBMCs, taken on the day of the yellow fever booster vaccination. The J gene is TRBJ2-7, the V gene TRBV3-1; D not certain. The CDR3 region has the DNA TGTGCCAGCAGCCATTCTGCCTACGAGCAGTACTTC. Translation gives CASSHSAYEQYF.